The 17 T cell receptor beta chains below all came from one sample that was sequenced in a study of T cells in Graves' hyperthyroidism and ophthalmopathy. Amplified TCR beta CDR3 regions came from RNA transcripts. HTBI primers were used for first-round RT-PCR of the TCR CDR3. Using its own MiXCR run on the multiplex PCR reads, TCRdb lists one record per CDR3 protein. Among about 400,000 distinct CDR3 sequences, roughly 14% were seen once, and the ten largest hold roughly 7.7%. Material for sequencing was blood. These receptors were collected from a woman aged 18-29 years with Graves' hyperthyroidism.

The sample holds one count of this clonotype. A much larger clone lies one base from this, so it may be a read error. The chain recombines TRBV11-2 with TRBJ2-7; 12 bases match TRBD1. Germline values: CDR1 SGHAT, CDR2 FQNNGV. The CDR3 covers 13 residues. After removal of 5 bases from V and 5 bases from J, the junction contained 1 base not matched to a gene. In DNA form, the CDR3 reads TGTGCCAGCAGCCGGGACAGGGGGCACGAGCAGTACTTC. Its protein product is CASSRDRGHEQYF. Full variable domain (remainder filled in from reference TRBV11-2 and TRBJ2-7): EAGVAQSPRYKIIEKRQSVAFWCNPISGHATLYWYQQILGQGPKLLIQFQNNGVVDDSQLPKDRFSAERLKGVDSTLKIQPAKLEDSAVYLCASSRDRGHEQYFGPGTRLTVT.

This clonotype was seen a few times. This sequence joins TRBV5-1 and TRBJ2-6; 9 nucleotides line up with TRBD1. This CDR3 comprises 18 residues. Trimming at V came to 4 bases and at J to 0 bases, leaving 8 bases not matched to a gene. Germline values: CDR1 SGHRS, CDR2 YFSETQ. DNA for the CDR3: TGCGCCAGCAGCCAACGAGGACAGGGGAGCTCTGGGGCCAACGTCCTGACTTTC. As protein: CASSQRGQGSSGANVLTF.

The chain links TRBV6-5 to TRBJ2-1; D ambiguous. The germline CDR1 and CDR2 sequences are MNHEY and SVGAGI. V was pared by 2 bases and J by 0 bases, with 11 bases between. This CDR3 spans 16 amino acids. The CDR3 region has the DNA TGTGCCAGCAGTTACGGAGATGGTCGCTCCTACAATGAGCAGTTCTTC. It is translated as CASSYGDGRSYNEQFF.

This clonotype was counted many times. This rearrangement joins TRBV30 to TRBJ1-2, with a possible D match to TRBD1 (5 bases). Germline CDR1 reads GTSNPN; CDR2 reads SVGIG (reference sequence). Trimming took off 3 bases at V and 4 bases at J, with 12 bases between the two ends. The length of the CDR3 is 13 residues. CDR3 sequence reads: CAWRQGTVYGYTF. CDR3 DNA: TGTGCCTGGAGGCAAGGGACGGTCTATGGCTACACCTTC.

This clonotype has ten or more counts. This chain joins TRBV7-9 and TRBJ1-2; D is possibly TRBD1 (5 bases). This CDR3 is 11 amino acids long. V was pared by 5 bases and J by 8 bases, with 9 bases between. Germline loops: CDR1 SEHNR, CDR2 FQNEAQ (reference sequence). CDR3 nucleotides: TGTGCCAGCAGCCCTCCAGGGGGCTACACCTTC. Encoded protein: CASSPPGGYTF.

The chain is built from TRBV14 and TRBJ2-7, with 9 bases identical to TRBD1. After removal of 4 bases from V and 3 bases from J, the junction contained 10 bases not matched to a gene. Germline CDR1 reads SGHDN; CDR2 reads FVKESK. The CDR3 extends over 16 amino acids. CDR3 protein: CASSLSGTGKNYEQYF. CDR3 coding DNA: TGTGCCAGCAGCCTCTCCGGGACAGGGAAAAACTACGAGCAGTACTTC.

This clonotype has at least ten counts. The genes are TRBV6-1 and TRBJ2-5; possibly TRBD2 for D (7 bases). V was cut by 5 bases and J by 7 bases, with 17 bases left in between. The CDR3 has 14 amino acids. The germline gives CDR1 MNHNS, CDR2 SASEGT. In DNA, the CDR3 is TGTGCCAGCAGTCGGGGGGACAAGTTAAGGACCCAGTACTTC. It translates to CASSRGDKLRTQYF.

About this clonotype: A much larger clone lies a single base off, so this may be a read error. This chain joins TRBV3-1 and TRBJ1-2, with D tentatively TRBD1 (6 bases). The germline V gene has CDR1 LGHDT and CDR2 YNNKEL (reference sequence). This CDR3 is built from 14 residues. V lost 7 bases to trimming and J lost 5 bases, with 17 bases between them. CDR3 region: CASIGGGGTYGYTF. The CDR3 coding sequence is TGTGCCAGCATAGGCGGAGGGGGGACTTATGGCTACACCTTC. The full variable domain, its missing parts supplied by reference TRBV3-1 and TRBJ1-2, is DTAVSQTPKYLVTQMGNDKSIKCEQNLGHDTMYWYKQDSKKFLKIMFSYNNKELIINETVPNRFSPKSPDKAHLNLHINSLELGDSAVYFCASIGGGGTYGYTFGSGTRLTVV.

This clonotype was seen repeatedly, ten times or more. The V and J genes are TRBV27 and TRBJ1-2, with 9 bases identical to TRBD1. From germline, CDR1 is MNHEY and CDR2 SMNVEV (reference sequence). This CDR3 contains 15 residues. Unmatched junction bases numbered 10, after V lost 6 bases and J lost 5 bases. CDR3 sequence: CASSWGQGGGYGYTF. CDR3 DNA sequence: TGTGCCAGCAGCTGGGGACAGGGAGGAGGGTATGGCTACACCTTC.

Many counts were recorded for this clonotype. The chain is built from TRBV7-3 and TRBJ2-7; possible D gene TRBD2, 6 bases. This CDR3 has 14 amino acids. V lost 11 bases and J 5 bases, leaving 22 bases between the germline ends. CDR1 and CDR2 (germline): SGHTA, FQGTGA. The CDR3 region has the DNA TGTGCCGCCAAATTAAGACTAGTAGCCCACGAGCAGTACTTC. It yields the protein CAAKLRLVAHEQYF.

As to this clonotype: The germline gene is not matched at one end of the junction; a read error may be the cause. The chain carries TRBV7-7 and TRBJ2-5, with 9 bases identical to TRBD2. There are 16 residues in the CDR3. Germline CDR1 is SSHAT and CDR2 is FNYEAQ (reference sequence). The CDR3 protein is CASSLSPLAGRETQYF. The CDR3 nucleotides are TGTGCTAGCAGCTTGTCCCCGCTAGCGGGACGGGAGACCCAGTACTTC.

This clonotype showed up just a few times. The junction and the germline gene differ at one end; a read error may be behind it. This CDR3 is CASARDFTTEKLFF. The CDR3 bases are TGTGCTAGTGCCAGGGACTTTACTACTGAAAAACTGTTTTTT. J is TRBJ1-4 and V is TRBV12-5, with a weak D call TRBD1 (5 bases). The CDR3 extends over 14 amino acids. Germline V CDR1 and CDR2: LGHNT, FRNRAP.

The chain joins TRBV6-1 to TRBJ2-7; D is uncertain. There are 16 residues in the CDR3. The germline gives CDR1 MNHNS, CDR2 SASEGT. V was cut by 2 bases and J by 4 bases, with 18 bases left in between. CDR3 nucleotide sequence: TGTGCCAGCAGTGAAACCCCCCCCCCCTCCCCGTACGAGCAGTACTTC. Translated, it gives CASSETPPPSPYEQYF.

The V gene is TRBV28, the J gene TRBJ2-1; D is uncertain. Germline values: CDR1 MDHEN, CDR2 SYDVKM. Between the trimmed V and J ends, which lost 3 bases and 3 bases, there was a span of 6 bases. This CDR3 comprises 13 residues. The DNA of the CDR3 is TGTGCCAGCAGTTTTAGAGACTACAATGAGCAGTTCTTC. It translates to CASSFRDYNEQFF.

This clonotype was observed many times. The chain combines TRBV12-3 or TRBV12-4 with TRBJ2-5; a possible D gene is TRBD1 (5 bases). V dropped 3 bases and J dropped 2 bases, with 16 bases sitting between them. This CDR3 comprises 16 residues. The CDR3 sequence: CASSFRQGVGQETQYF. The CDR3 DNA reads as TGTGCCAGCAGTTTTCGGCAGGGCGTGGGGCAAGAGACCCAGTACTTC.

In DNA form, the CDR3 reads TGTGCCAGCTCCTTCGGGGGGGCGGGAGATACGCAGTATTTT. It yields the protein CASSFGGAGDTQYF. J is TRBJ2-3 and V is TRBV28, with 8 positions matching TRBD2. This CDR3 has 14 amino acids. With 8 bases clipped from V and 5 bases from J, the junction kept 9 bases outside the gene matches. Germline loops: CDR1 MDHEN, CDR2 SYDVKM.

This clonotype came up many times. The chain uses TRBV7-9 and TRBJ1-2; perhaps TRBD1 as D (6 bases). Deletions cut 5 bases from V and 4 bases from J, with 11 bases between. CDR1 and CDR2 from the germline V gene are SEHNR and FQNEAQ (reference sequence). The CDR3 spans 13 residues. CDR3 DNA sequence: TGTGCCAGCAGCCAAGGGGGGGGCTATGGCTACACCTTC. The encoded protein is CASSQGGGYGYTF.